One sample yielded the 23 T cell receptor beta chains listed below, sequenced in a study of beta chain features in type 1 diabetes. General observations from the study: All four CD4+ subsets from Type 1 diabetes patients carried moderately but significantly shorter TCRB CDR3s.

The investigators reverse transcribed all of the isolated RNA, so they sequenced expressed TCRB transcripts. Clones were sequenced by immunoSEQ multiplex PCR, and TCRdb holds only the in-frame ones, with some missing. There are a few hundred thousand clones in the sample; 15% occur only once, and approximately 0.015% lies in the top ten. Their antigens remain unidentified. The sample taken for sequencing was naive CD4+ T cells from blood. Every receptor here comes from a man aged 18 to 29 with type 1 diabetes.

The V gene is TRBV7-7, the J gene TRBJ2-5; 7 bases map to TRBD1. This CDR3 comprises 14 residues. The V and J ends lost 4 bases and 7 bases, in that order; junction bases with no gene match: 9. Germline CDR1 SSHAT, CDR2 FNYEAQ (reference sequence). The CDR3 nucleotides are TGTGCCAGCAGCTCCGGACAGGACGCTGTGACCCAGTACTTC. Amino acids: CASSSGQDAVTQYF.

In its sample, this clone was seen a few times. This rearrangement joins TRBV10-3 to TRBJ2-5; unclear D gene. Trimming took 5 bases from V and 4 from J, leaving 17 bases between them. Looked up from germline, CDR1 is ENHRY and CDR2 is SYGVKD. The CDR3 is 15 residues long. The DNA for the CDR3 is TGTGCCATCAGTAGGATATCAGCGACCATAGAGACCCAGTACTTC. It translates to CAISRISATIETQYF.

Here the CDR3 reads CASSFRDRVGNEQFF. The CDR3 bases are TGCGCCAGCAGCTTTAGGGACAGGGTCGGCAATGAGCAGTTCTTC. The J gene is TRBJ2-1, the V gene TRBV5-1; 9 nucleotides match TRBD1. V trimming: 2 bases; J trimming: 6 bases; junction bases outside the gene matches: 6. Looked up from germline, CDR1 is SGHRS and CDR2 is YFSETQ. This CDR3 contains 15 residues.

This clone appeared a few times. The chain uses TRBV21-1 and TRBJ2-7; the tabulated D call, TRBD1, remains unverified against the DNA. TRBV21-1 is an annotated pseudogene. The CDR3 has 15 amino acids. The DNA of the CDR3 is TGTGCCAGCACCGCAAGGGGGGCAGGGGGCTACGAGCAGTACTTC. Translated: CASTARGAGGYEQYF.

This clone was recorded a few times. The chain employs TRBV28 and TRBJ1-2; the D is unclear. The germline V gene encodes CDR1 MDHEN and CDR2 SYDVKM. This CDR3 has 10 amino acids. Trimming removed 10 bases from V and 8 bases from J, with 11 bases in between. The CDR3 is CATLLGGYTF. Here the CDR3 DNA reads TGTGCCACCCTCCTCGGGGGCTACACCTTC.

This rearrangement joins TRBV10-1 to TRBJ2-4; D call uncertain. The CDR3 is made up of 13 amino acids. Looked up from germline, CDR1 is WNHNN and CDR2 is SYGVQD (reference sequence). V was clipped by 8 bases and J by 1 base, with 9 bases between them. This CDR3 reads CASPAGAKNIQYF. CDR3 sequence (DNA): TGCGCCAGCCCCGCCGGGGCCAAAAACATTCAGTACTTC.

This chain joins TRBV7-9 and TRBJ2-7, with D hard to call. The CDR3 contains 13 residues. The germline V gene encodes CDR1 SEHNR and CDR2 FQNEAQ (reference sequence). V was cut by 3 bases and J by 0 bases, with 6 bases left in between. This CDR3 is CASSLANSYEQYF. DNA of the CDR3: TGTGCCAGCAGCTTGGCCAACTCCTACGAGCAGTACTTC.

This clone has only a few counts. The chain joins TRBV9 to TRBJ2-7, with 7 bases matching TRBD1. V lost 0 bases, J lost 6 bases, and 12 bases stayed unmatched. Germline V CDR1 and CDR2: SGDLS, YYNGEE. This CDR3 spans 16 amino acids. This CDR3 reads CASSVGRGGRGSEQYF. The CDR3 DNA reads TGTGCCAGCAGCGTAGGTCGGGGCGGCAGGGGGAGCGAGCAGTACTTC.

This chain links TRBV29-1 with TRBJ1-1, with D possibly TRBD1 on 6 matching bases. The germline V gene has CDR1 SQVTM and CDR2 ANQGSEA. V gave up 7 bases and J gave up 1 base, with 16 bases separating them. The CDR3 consists of 14 residues. The CDR3 DNA follows: TGCAGCGCGAATCACAGGGTCCAGAACACTGAAGCTTTCTTT. This encodes CSANHRVQNTEAFF.

The chain recombines TRBV18 with TRBJ2-5, with D possibly being TRBD2 (5 bases). From germline, CDR1 is KGHSH and CDR2 LQKENI. The CDR3 loop spans 16 amino acids. The V end lost 1 base, the J end lost 1 base, and 13 bases lay between the germline ends. CDR3 in DNA: TGTGCCAGCTCACCACTCACACTAGACCTCCAAGAGACCCAGTACTTC. Translation: CASSPLTLDLQETQYF.

This clone was found a few times. CDR3 nucleotide sequence: TGCAGTGCTAGCGGGGTCTATGGCTACACCTTC. This gives the protein CSASGVYGYTF. This chain joins TRBV20-1 and TRBJ1-2, with D hard to call. CDR1 is DFQATT, CDR2 SNEGSKA, per germline (reference sequence). The CDR3 has 11 amino acids. The V gene lost 3 bases and the J gene lost 4 bases, with 6 bases spanning the gap.

This clone was picked up a small number of times. The rearrangement links TRBV2 to TRBJ1-1, with TRBD1 matching over 7 bases. This CDR3 contains 13 residues. Germline V lookup: CDR1 SNHLY, CDR2 FYNNEI. The ends lost 8 bases at V and 5 bases at J; junction bases unmatched: 8. As DNA, the CDR3 is TGTGCCAGCTCGGGGGTGACAGGGACTGAAGCTTTCTTT. It specifies CASSGVTGTEAFF.

The chain links TRBV18 to TRBJ1-1; 7 bases agree with TRBD1. The CDR3 extends over 15 amino acids. With V trimmed by 2 bases and J by 2 bases, 5 bases remained unmatched. From germline, CDR1 is KGHSH and CDR2 LQKENI. CDR3 loop: CASSPTDRFNTEAFF. DNA for the CDR3: TGTGCCAGCTCACCAACGGACAGGTTTAACACTGAAGCTTTCTTT.

This clone has just a few counts. CDR3 loop: CASRLNNEQFF. The CDR3 coding sequence is TGTGCCAGCAGACTGAACAATGAGCAGTTCTTC. The J gene is TRBJ2-1, the V gene TRBV28; D not certain. The length of the CDR3 is 11 residues. V was pared by 6 bases and J by 5 bases, with 5 bases between. Germline CDR1 reads MDHEN; CDR2 reads SYDVKM.

The chain combines TRBV6-1 with TRBJ1-2; D unclear. The length of the CDR3 is 13 residues. Trimming stripped 3 bases from V and 6 bases from J, with 11 bases between. Germline-derived CDR1 and CDR2 are MNHNS and SASEGT. DNA of the CDR3: TGTGCCAGCAGTGAGTACGTAACGGATGGCTACACCTTC. Its translation is CASSEYVTDGYTF.

A few counts support this clone. CDR3 sequence reads: CASSLVGGDYGYTF. CDR3 bases: TGCGCCAGCAGCTTGGTAGGGGGCGACTATGGCTACACCTTC. The gene calls are TRBV5-1 and TRBJ1-2; 7 nucleotides align to TRBD1. Germline V CDR1 and CDR2: SGHRS, YFSETQ. This CDR3 is 14 amino acids long. J was trimmed by 3 bases and V by 0 bases; bases with no gene match: 2.

This clone showed up just a few times. The chain recombines TRBV18 with TRBJ1-1; TRBD1 agrees at 7 bases. The CDR3 runs to 13 residues. Germline lookup yields CDR1 KGHSH and CDR2 LQKENI. V trimming: 1 base; J trimming: 10 bases; junction bases outside the gene matches: 6. CDR3 in amino acids: CASSPRGDSAAFF. The CDR3 DNA is TGTGCCAGCTCACCACGGGGGGACAGTGCAGCTTTCTTT.

This chain connects TRBV6-5 to TRBJ1-5; D gene uncertain. Trimming removed 11 bases at V and 2 bases at J, with 13 bases between. This CDR3 is built from 13 residues. Germline CDR1 is MNHEY and CDR2 is SVGAGI. CDR3 bases: TGTGCCGTCGGGGATTCGGGCAATCAGCCCCAGCATTTT. Translating gives CAVGDSGNQPQHF.

The genes are TRBV28 and TRBJ2-1, with 10 bases aligning to TRBD2. The germline gives CDR1 MDHEN, CDR2 SYDVKM. V shed 3 bases, J shed 9 bases, and the junction held 8 bases outside the gene matches. This CDR3 contains 15 residues. In nucleotides, the CDR3 is TGTGCCAGCAGTTTCGGTGGGGGACTAGCGTTTGAGCAGTTCTTC. This translates into CASSFGGGLAFEQFF.

V and J are TRBV5-6 and TRBJ2-5; TRBD1 might be the D (6 bases). The germline V gene has CDR1 SGHDT and CDR2 YYEEEE. This CDR3 has 16 amino acids. Trimming shortened V by 3 bases and J by 5 bases, and 20 bases separated the two germline ends. CDR3 sequence reads: CASSWTPVVGAETQYF. Written as DNA, the CDR3 is TGTGCCAGCAGCTGGACGCCTGTGGTGGGGGCGGAGACCCAGTACTTC.

This chain uses TRBV30 with TRBJ2-3, with D possibly TRBD2 on 6 matching bases. The CDR3 contains 15 residues. V was shortened by 2 bases and J by 0 bases, with 12 bases between the two germline ends. In germline, CDR1 is GTSNPN, CDR2 SVGIG (reference sequence). The CDR3 spells CAWSLRGRSTDTQYF. The CDR3 DNA is TGTGCCTGGAGTTTACGGGGGAGAAGCACAGATACGCAGTATTTT.

V and J are TRBV29-1 and TRBJ2-2, with D perhaps matching TRBD2 (5 bases). The CDR3 loop spans 12 amino acids. The V and J ends lost 7 bases and 5 bases respectively, with 11 bases between them. Germline values: CDR1 SQVTM, CDR2 ANQGSEA. CDR3 DNA: TGCAGCGGGGTGCTAGCTACCGGGGAGCTGTTTTTT. It codes for CSGVLATGELFF.

This clone was detected a few times. V gene TRBV5-1 combines with J gene TRBJ2-3, with TRBD2 matching 11 bases. The CDR3 is 14 amino acids. Germline V gene sequence: CDR1 SGHRS, CDR2 YFSETQ. The V gene end was trimmed by 4 bases and the J gene end by 3 bases; junction bases not matched to a gene: 1. This CDR3 reads CASSRLAGTDTQYF. The CDR3 DNA reads TGCGCCAGCAGCCGACTAGCGGGGACAGATACGCAGTATTTT.